The sequence of this TCR beta chain was determined in a study of beta chain features in type 1 diabetes. Blood was drawn once from each donor into heparinised tubes. The draws averaged around 120 mL. Based on CD45RO/CCR7/CD25/CD127/CD95/CD27, CD4+ regulatory, stem cell-like memory, naive and central memory cells were sorted. Expressed TCRB transcripts got sequenced, as all isolated RNA was reverse transcribed. Repertoires were generated with immunoSEQ multiplex PCR, while TCRdb's copy carries only in-frame clones and drops some. The table shows 350,000 to 400,000 clones, with approximately 16% occurring only once. In its sample, this clone was seen once. Its target is unknown. The CDR3 has 17 amino acids. The ends lost 1 base at V and 5 bases at J; junction bases unmatched: 14. The germline gives CDR1 SGHTA, CDR2 FQGTGA. Overall study results and limits: Researchers could not determine here whether HLA type influences TCRB rearrangement.

The rearrangement uses TRBV7-3 and TRBJ2-7; 7 bases map to TRBD1. The source material was naive CD4+ T cells from blood. This TCR came from a woman under 30 in good health. CDR3 region: CASSLRGGAGATDEQYF. The CDR3 bases are TGTGCCAGCAGCTTAAGAGGGGGCGCAGGAGCTACCGACGAGCAGTACTTC.